This T cell receptor beta chain was captured in a study of beta chain features in type 1 diabetes. In the study overall: Comparable age, gender and cell yields were observed in patients relative to healthy donors. General study findings and limits: Possible PCR preference for shorter templates applied equally to patients and controls. In type 1 diabetes patients, VDJ junctions had fewer insertions; deletions at these junctions were more frequent.

Investigators reverse transcribed all isolated RNA, so they sequenced expressed TCRB transcripts. Some clones are missing from TCRdb's copy, which holds only in-frame ones; the method was immunoSEQ multiplex PCR. The sample shows 150,000 or so clones, roughly 9.7% of them seen only once. V was shortened by 6 bases and J by 4 bases, with 20 bases between the two germline ends. The germline CDR1 and CDR2 sequences are SGHNT and YYREEE (reference sequence). The length of the CDR3 is 16 residues. This clone was counted between two and nine times. The antigen is not known. Cells sorted by CD45RO/CCR7/CD25/CD127/CD95/CD27 comprised CD4+ naive, central memory, regulatory and stem cell-like memory cells.

The sample comprised central memory CD4+ T cells from blood. The clonotype originates from a woman in her thirties or forties in good health. The V call is TRBV5-4, the J call TRBJ1-3; weak D call: TRBD1 (5 bases). The CDR3 DNA follows: TGTGCCAGCACACGCGAAACTGGGGCAGGAGGAAACACCATATATTTT. This sequence encodes CASTRETGAGGNTIYF.